This entry is about one T cell receptor beta chain. CDR3 length equals 15 residues. V was shortened by 1 base and J by 3 bases, with 13 bases between the two germline ends. Germline V gene sequence: CDR1 SEHNR, CDR2 FQNEAQ (reference sequence). For the second PCR, which ran for about 6 to 11 cycles, a sample-barcoded 5' primer and a J-beta primer mix were used. In TCRdb, the 5' RACE reads were re-called with MiXCR into one record per CDR3 protein. The table lists about 1.8 million distinct CDR3 sequences, roughly 50% of them singletons, with around 2.1% in the top ten. The data derive from a study of blood T cells in healthy people across ages.

The sequenced material came from blood. The rearrangement links TRBV7-9 to TRBJ2-7, with D unresolved. The TCR sequence derives from a woman in her forties in good health. The CDR3 here is CASSLGGPYYYEQYF. CDR3 nucleotide sequence: TGTGCCAGCAGCTTAGGAGGCCCCTACTACTACGAGCAGTACTTC.